The clone carrying this T cell receptor beta chain showed up just a few times. The CDR3 sequence is 13 residues long. Trimming shortened V by 5 bases and J by 2 bases, and 9 bases separated the two germline ends. The germline V gene encodes CDR1 SGHTA and CDR2 FQGTGA. This record belongs to a study of blood T cell repertoires in COVID-19. As for the study in general: Acute and convalescent COVID-19 specimens originated in the United States, Italy and Spain. The analysed material was cDNA or gDNA that came from T cells, B-cell-depleted T cells, or PBMCs.

The authors' processing: From reference gene primer amplification, estimates of nucleated cell counts were derived. Libraries were prepared by immunoSEQ multiplex PCR; TCRdb keeps only in-frame clonotypes and omits some of them. The V and J calls and clone size come from that table; D and trimming were worked out from the DNA. The sample holds tens of thousands of clones, more than 90% seen once. This TCR derives from a woman in her seventies with active COVID-19. Sequencing input: peripheral blood. This rearrangement joins TRBV7-3 to TRBJ1-2; possibly TRBD1 for D (5 bases). The CDR3 DNA sequence: TGTGCCAGCAGCATGGCAGGGAACTATGGCTACACCTTC. Protein product: CASSMAGNYGYTF.